Presented here are 18 T cell receptor beta chains from one specimen sequenced in a study of OX40 agonist ivuxolimab in advanced cancers. The table came from immunoSEQ multiplex PCR; TCRdb's copy has only in-frame clones and leaves some out. The sample has 9,500 to 15,000 clones, about 83% seen once. The specimen comprised CD4+ or CD8+ T cells sorted from blood, sampled in a trial of the OX40 agonist ivuxolimab. The receptors here all came from an adult with an advanced solid tumor such as melanoma, head and neck, liver or kidney cancer.

The chain combines TRBV28 with TRBJ1-2, with D uncertain. Germline CDR1 MDHEN, CDR2 SYDVKM. This CDR3 contains 14 residues. With 5 bases removed from V and 8 bases from J, the gap between germline ends came to 18 bases. The DNA of the CDR3 is TGTGCCAGCAGTCTTGGTCAGGCCCCTAGGGGCTACACCTTC. As protein: CASSLGQAPRGYTF.

The V and J genes are TRBV7-6 and TRBJ1-1; weak D call: TRBD1 (5 bases). The CDR3 has 13 residues. Germline values: CDR1 SGHVS, CDR2 FNYEAQ. V lost 5 bases and J lost 10, with 17 bases in between. The CDR3 sequence: CASSREIRTTAFF. The CDR3 DNA sequence: TGTGCCAGCAGCCGTGAGATAAGGACAACAGCTTTCTTT.

The chain links TRBV27 to TRBJ2-7; tentatively, D is TRBD1 or TRBD2 (5 bases each). V was shortened by 3 bases and J by 1 base, with 10 bases between the two germline ends. This CDR3 comprises 14 residues. Germline-derived CDR1 and CDR2 are MNHEY and SMNVEV (reference sequence). CDR3 nucleotide sequence: TGTGCCAGCAGTTTGGGGACGATGTCCTACGAGCAGTACTTC. This gives the protein CASSLGTMSYEQYF.

The chain couples TRBV7-1 to TRBJ1-1; no firm D call. TRBV7-1 is flagged as an ORF with uncertain function. The CDR3 length is 13 residues. Trimming cost V 4 bases and J 1 base, with 7 bases left between them. CDR3 residues: CASSLSWNTEAFF. DNA for the CDR3: TGTGCCAGCAGCTTAAGTTGGAACACTGAAGCTTTCTTT.

The chain joins TRBV19 to TRBJ1-1, with 7 bases aligning to TRBD1. CDR3 length equals 17 residues. J was trimmed by 1 base and V by 5 bases; bases with no gene match: 13. CDR1 LNHDA and CDR2 SQIVND come from the germline V gene (reference sequence). CDR3 amino acids: CASSPGTAGVGNTEAFF. The DNA of the CDR3 is TGTGCCAGTAGTCCCGGGACAGCGGGCGTCGGGAACACTGAAGCTTTCTTT.

The rearrangement uses TRBV10-1 and TRBJ1-1; D is unclear. This CDR3 has 13 amino acids. V lost 0 bases and J lost 4, with 6 bases in between. Germline CDR1 is WNHNN and CDR2 is SYGVQD (reference sequence). CDR3 DNA: TGCGCCAGCAGTGAGTCAAGGAGCACTGAAGCTTTCTTT. Amino acid sequence: CASSESRSTEAFF.

This clone has just one count. The chain recombines TRBV19 with TRBJ1-1; unclear D gene. The CDR3 length is 13 residues. CDR1 and CDR2 (germline): LNHDA, SQIVND (reference sequence). V shed 5 bases and J shed 11 bases, with 18 bases lying between them. This CDR3 reads CASSPTREDEAFF. The CDR3 bases are TGTGCCAGTAGTCCCACAAGGGAGGATGAGGCTTTCTTT.

This chain joins TRBV13 and TRBJ1-1; TRBD1 matches at 8 bases. The CDR3 contains 15 residues. Per the germline V gene, CDR1 is PRHDT and CDR2 is FYEKMQ (reference sequence). V lost 1 base and J lost 8; bases outside the gene matches: 9. CDR3 region: CASSLESGGGPEAFF. The DNA for the CDR3 is TGTGCCAGCAGCTTAGAGTCAGGGGGCGGCCCAGAAGCTTTCTTT.

V gene TRBV2 combines with J gene TRBJ2-7; 12 nucleotides agree with TRBD1. This CDR3 contains 15 residues. The V gene's germline CDR1 is SNHLY and CDR2 FYNNEI. V lost 5 bases to trimming and J lost 0 bases; unmatched junction nucleotides: 2. CDR3 in amino acids: CASSLGQGASYEQYF. In DNA, the CDR3 is TGTGCCAGCAGTCTGGGACAGGGGGCCTCCTACGAGCAGTACTTC.

This clone was observed a handful of times. The V and J genes are TRBV4-1 and TRBJ1-4; no clear D. CDR1 MGHRA and CDR2 YSYEKL come from the germline V gene. The CDR3 consists of 14 residues. The ends were cut back, 4 bases at V and 3 bases at J, with 9 bases in the middle. The CDR3 loop is CASSPAVPNEKLFF. For the CDR3, the DNA is TGCGCCAGCAGCCCAGCCGTGCCTAATGAAAAACTGTTTTTT.

This clone showed up just once. The chain couples TRBV11-2 to TRBJ2-1; D may be TRBD2 (5 bases). V shed 5 bases and J shed 4 bases, with 15 bases lying between them. There are 15 residues in the CDR3. Germline CDR1 is SGHAT and CDR2 is FQNNGV. CDR3 nucleotides: TGTGCCAGCAGCCACCGGGAAGAGGGTTACAATGAGCAGTTCTTC. This gives the protein CASSHREEGYNEQFF.

The chain links TRBV19 to TRBJ1-5; possibly TRBD1 for D (5 bases). Germline V gives CDR1 LNHDA, CDR2 SQIVND (reference sequence). V was clipped by 0 bases and J by 7 bases, with 16 bases between them. The length of the CDR3 is 16 residues. The CDR3 here is CASSIDRDGGLQPQHF. In nucleotides, the CDR3 is TGTGCCAGTAGTATAGATCGGGACGGGGGACTACAGCCCCAGCATTTT.

This clone turned up a few times. J is TRBJ1-5 and V is TRBV19; D perhaps matches TRBD1 (5 bases). There are 15 residues in the CDR3. Germline assignment: CDR1 LNHDA and CDR2 SQIVND (reference sequence). V gave up 5 bases and J gave up 3 bases, with 14 bases separating them. CDR3 region: CASSSPTAYNQPQHF. DNA of the CDR3: TGTGCCAGTAGTTCTCCGACAGCATACAATCAGCCCCAGCATTTT.

The genes are TRBV10-3 and TRBJ2-5, with 9 bases fitting TRBD2. V lost 8 bases and J lost 6; bases outside the gene matches: 13. Germline values: CDR1 ENHRY, CDR2 SYGVKD. The CDR3 sequence is 15 residues long. CDR3 coding DNA: TGTGCCATCGCGGGAGGGCGGGAGATCGTAAAGACCCAGTACTTC. Protein product: CAIAGGREIVKTQYF.

The chain is built from TRBV19 and TRBJ2-7; a weak D match, TRBD1 (5 bases). This CDR3 contains 14 residues. Trimming took 3 bases from V and 0 from J, leaving 9 bases between them. Germline loops: CDR1 LNHDA, CDR2 SQIVND (reference sequence). CDR3 protein: CASSMGQGSYEQYF. The CDR3 nucleotides are TGTGCCAGTAGTATGGGGCAGGGCTCCTACGAGCAGTACTTC.

CDR3 DNA: TGTGCCAGCAGCGTTAGTAATGAGCAGTTCTTC. It yields the protein CASSVSNEQFF. J is TRBJ2-1 and V is TRBV7-9; D gene ambiguous. Trimming took 5 bases from V and 7 from J, leaving 6 bases between them. The CDR3 is made up of 11 amino acids. Germline assignment: CDR1 SEHNR and CDR2 FQNEAQ (reference sequence).

The J gene is TRBJ1-1, the V gene TRBV7-8; D uncertain. Germline-derived CDR1 and CDR2 are SGHVS and FQNEAQ. The ends were cut back, 7 bases at V and 7 bases at J, with 13 bases in the middle. This CDR3 has 12 residues. As DNA, the CDR3 is TGTGCCAGCACAAATAGGGCCCTTGAAGCTTTCTTT. Translation gives CASTNRALEAFF.

This sequence joins TRBV19 and TRBJ1-2; possibly TRBD1 for D (6 bases). The CDR3 length is 15 residues. Germline V lookup: CDR1 LNHDA, CDR2 SQIVND (reference sequence). V was pared by 6 bases and J by 2 bases, with 16 bases between. The CDR3 loop is CASSILPGQNYGYTF. CDR3 DNA: TGTGCCAGTAGCATTTTGCCGGGACAAAACTATGGCTACACCTTC.